These 24 T cell receptor beta chains were all obtained from the same sample, sequenced in a study of blood T cell repertoires in COVID-19. The table came from immunoSEQ multiplex PCR; TCRdb's copy has only in-frame clones and leaves some out. The sample carries hundreds of thousands of clones, approximately 80% recorded once. Sequenced sample: peripheral blood. These receptors originate from an elderly man with acute or convalescent COVID-19.

The gene calls are TRBV19 and TRBJ1-1; D may be TRBD1 (5 bases). The germline V gene has CDR1 LNHDA and CDR2 SQIVND (reference sequence). This CDR3 contains 13 residues. V lost 5 bases, J lost 4 bases, and 11 bases lay in between. CDR3: CASSLQGSTEAFF. Here the CDR3 DNA reads TGTGCCAGTAGTCTCCAGGGATCCACTGAAGCTTTCTTT.

This clone came up once. The V call is TRBV29-1, the J call TRBJ2-5; unclear D gene. This CDR3 spans 11 amino acids. Deletions cut 7 bases from V and 4 bases from J, with 10 bases between. Germline CDR1 reads SQVTM; CDR2 reads ANQGSEA. The CDR3 here is CSGGALETQYF. The CDR3 DNA follows: TGCAGCGGTGGAGCCCTAGAGACCCAGTACTTC.

This chain links TRBV18 with TRBJ2-5; TRBD2 agrees at 14 bases. This CDR3 is 16 amino acids long. Germline V gene lookup returns CDR1 KGHSH and CDR2 LQKENI. The trim removed 6 bases at V and 5 bases at J, leaving 8 bases unmatched. CDR3 loop: CASSQGLAGVRETQYF. CDR3 in DNA: TGTGCCAGCTCCCAGGGACTAGCGGGAGTACGGGAGACCCAGTACTTC.

Only a few counts were recorded for this clone. This chain links TRBV19 with TRBJ2-7; 7 nucleotides agree with TRBD2. CDR1 LNHDA and CDR2 SQIVND come from the germline V gene (reference sequence). V was clipped by 0 bases and J by 4 bases; unmatched bases: 6. This CDR3 comprises 15 residues. The CDR3 sequence: CASSIDRSSGYEQYF. DNA of the CDR3: TGTGCCAGTAGTATAGATCGAAGTAGCGGGTACGAGCAGTACTTC. The whole variable domain, filled in from reference TRBV19 and TRBJ2-7, reads DGGITQSPKYLFRKEGQNVTLSCEQNLNHDAMYWYRQDPGQGLRLIYYSQIVNDFQKGDIAEGYSVSREKKESFPLTVTSAQKNPTAFYLCASSIDRSSGYEQYFGPGTRLTVT.

The J gene is TRBJ1-2, the V gene TRBV25-1, with 7 positions matching TRBD1. Germline CDR1 reads MGHDK; CDR2 reads SYGVNS. The CDR3 consists of 13 residues. The V and J ends lost 9 bases and 7 bases, in that order; junction bases with no gene match: 11. DNA of the CDR3: TGTGCCAGTTCCGGGACAGTGCCGAGTGGCTACACCTTC. Protein sequence: CASSGTVPSGYTF.

This clone was seen just once. J is TRBJ1-6 and V is TRBV3-1 (or the pseudogene TRBV3-2); a possible D gene is TRBD1 (5 bases). This CDR3 is 13 amino acids long. Per the germline V gene, CDR1 is LGHDT and CDR2 is YNNKEL (reference sequence). Trimming removed 6 bases at V and 7 bases at J, with 10 bases between. The CDR3 DNA reads TGTGCCAGCAGTCGGGACTGGAATTCACCCCTCCACTTT. It is translated as CASSRDWNSPLHF.

In its sample, this clone was seen a few times. The V gene is TRBV4-1, the J gene TRBJ1-1; unclear D gene. Between the trimmed V and J ends, which lost 0 bases and 5 bases, there was a span of 16 bases. The length of the CDR3 is 16 residues. Germline V gene lookup returns CDR1 MGHRA and CDR2 YSYEKL. CDR3 sequence reads: CASSQEGSVTPTEAFF. In nucleotides, the CDR3 is TGCGCCAGCAGCCAAGAAGGTAGCGTGACCCCAACTGAAGCTTTCTTT.

The rearrangement joins TRBV5-1 to TRBJ1-1, with D hard to call. Trimming took off 1 base at V and 0 bases at J, with 7 bases between the two ends. The CDR3 length is 14 residues. CDR1 and CDR2 from the germline V gene are SGHRS and YFSETQ. The CDR3 loop is CASSLTGVNTEAFF. CDR3 in DNA: TGCGCCAGCAGCTTGACCGGGGTGAACACTGAAGCTTTCTTT.

The V call is TRBV5-5, the J call TRBJ1-4; 7 bases are shared with TRBD1. There are 16 residues in the CDR3. Germline CDR1 is SGHKS and CDR2 is YYEKEE (reference sequence). Trimming removed 0 bases from V and 4 bases from J; junction bases left unmatched: 6. Here the CDR3 reads CASSLARGQLNEKLFF. CDR3 coding DNA: TGTGCCAGCAGCTTGGCCAGGGGACAGCTTAATGAAAAACTGTTTTTT.

The chain carries TRBV9 and TRBJ1-1, with TRBD1 matching 7 bases. Losses at the gene ends were 3 bases for V and 5 bases for J; bases not matched to a gene: 4. Germline V gives CDR1 SGDLS, CDR2 YYNGEE. The CDR3 covers 13 residues. CDR3 sequence: CASSATGATEAFF. CDR3 coding DNA: TGTGCCAGCAGCGCAACAGGGGCGACTGAAGCTTTCTTT.

The chain has TRBV5-1 and TRBJ2-2, with 13 bases matching TRBD2. The J segment lost 2 bases and the V segment lost 4 bases, leaving 8 bases of the junction unmatched. This CDR3 is 18 amino acids long. In germline, CDR1 is SGHRS, CDR2 YFSETQ. As DNA, the CDR3 is TGCGCCAGCAGCCCGATGACTAGCGGGGGGTTAAACACCGGGGAGCTGTTTTTT. This encodes CASSPMTSGGLNTGELFF.

The chain carries TRBV28 and TRBJ1-2; 8 positions agree with TRBD1. V lost 3 bases, J lost 2 bases, and 8 bases stayed unmatched. Germline V gene sequence: CDR1 MDHEN, CDR2 SYDVKM. There are 16 residues in the CDR3. The CDR3 loop is CASSFPPGQANYGYTF. DNA of the CDR3: TGTGCCAGCAGTTTTCCGCCGGGACAGGCCAACTATGGCTACACCTTC.

J is TRBJ2-3 and V is TRBV4-1; 9 bases agree with TRBD2. The CDR3 loop spans 16 amino acids. V lost 2 bases and J lost 5; bases outside the gene matches: 8. Germline V gives CDR1 MGHRA, CDR2 YSYEKL. The CDR3 region is CASSQFSGRGGDTQYF. As DNA, the CDR3 is TGCGCCAGCAGCCAATTTAGCGGGAGAGGCGGAGATACGCAGTATTTT.

The chain uses TRBV7-8 and TRBJ2-2; D may be TRBD2 (6 bases). Germline CDR1 reads SGHVS; CDR2 reads FQNEAQ. The CDR3 extends over 15 amino acids. V was pared by 5 bases and J by 4 bases, with 14 bases between. CDR3 coding DNA: TGTGCCAGCAGCCTCGGGGGTGCCTTCACCGGGGAGCTGTTTTTT. It yields the protein CASSLGGAFTGELFF.

J is TRBJ2-2 and V is TRBV5-1; D unclear. CDR1 and CDR2 from the germline V gene are SGHRS and YFSETQ. Trimming removed 1 base from V and 0 bases from J, with 10 bases in between. This CDR3 has 16 amino acids. DNA for the CDR3: TGCGCCAGCAGCTTGTATCCTTTCGCGAACACCGGGGAGCTGTTTTTT. This translates into CASSLYPFANTGELFF.

The CDR3 DNA sequence: TGTGCCAGCAGCTTAGAGGGGAGGGAGTCTACACCCCTCCACTTT. Its protein product is CASSLEGRESTPLHF. The rearrangement links TRBV7-6 to TRBJ1-6; weak D call: TRBD1 (5 bases). This CDR3 has 15 residues. The ends were cut back, 1 base at V and 11 bases at J, with 15 bases in the middle. CDR1 SGHVS and CDR2 FNYEAQ come from the germline V gene.

The V and J genes are TRBV18 and TRBJ2-7; 9 bases match TRBD1. With V trimmed by 4 bases and J by 6 bases, 4 bases remained unmatched. This CDR3 has 13 amino acids. Germline lookup yields CDR1 KGHSH and CDR2 LQKENI. This CDR3 is CASSRTGEGEQYF. The DNA for the CDR3 is TGTGCCAGCTCACGGACAGGGGAGGGCGAGCAGTACTTC.

The genes are TRBV3-1 (or the pseudogene TRBV3-2) and TRBJ1-6, with 9 bases matching TRBD1. The CDR3 totals 18 residues. Germline lookup yields CDR1 LGHDT and CDR2 YNNKEL (reference sequence). V shed 5 bases, J shed 4 bases, and the junction held 12 bases outside the gene matches. The CDR3 coding sequence is TGTGCCAGCAGCAGGACAGGGGCTTCGCTCTTTTATAATTCACCCCTCCACTTT. Amino acid sequence: CASSRTGASLFYNSPLHF.

The genes are TRBV11-2 and TRBJ2-2, with D uncertain. Trimming removed 1 base from V and 0 bases from J, with 6 bases in between. Germline values: CDR1 SGHAT, CDR2 FQNNGV. The CDR3 runs to 15 residues. The CDR3 here is CASSLVVANTGELFF. For the CDR3, the DNA is TGTGCCAGCAGCTTAGTAGTAGCGAACACCGGGGAGCTGTTTTTT.

V and J are TRBV19 and TRBJ1-1; D remains unclear. This CDR3 is built from 15 residues. V lost 8 bases to trimming and J lost 5 bases, with 21 bases between them. Germline-derived CDR1 and CDR2 are LNHDA and SQIVND (reference sequence). CDR3 sequence (DNA): TGTGCCAGTTGCGGGTCGGGTACGGGAAGAACTGAAGCTTTCTTT. It translates to CASCGSGTGRTEAFF.

This clone was observed once. This chain uses TRBV6-5 with TRBJ2-7, with 11 nucleotides matching TRBD1. There are 16 residues in the CDR3. The V gene end was trimmed by 2 bases and the J gene end by 5 bases; junction bases not matched to a gene: 8. Looked up from germline, CDR1 is MNHEY and CDR2 is SVGAGI. CDR3 sequence reads: CASSYLPDRGLHEQYF. CDR3 sequence (DNA): TGTGCCAGCAGTTACCTCCCGGACAGGGGGCTCCACGAGCAGTACTTC.

The DNA of the CDR3 is TGTGCCACCAGCCGAGCCCGACGGGTGACAGGGTACTACGAGCAGTACTTC. This gives the protein CATSRARRVTGYYEQYF. The chain is built from TRBV15 and TRBJ2-7; TRBD1 agrees at 7 bases. Looked up from germline, CDR1 is LNHNV and CDR2 is YYDKDF (reference sequence). The V segment lost 5 bases and the J segment 3 bases; nucleotides outside the gene matches: 16. The CDR3 extends over 17 amino acids.

This chain uses TRBV18 with TRBJ1-1; D call uncertain. V gave up 2 bases and J gave up 1 base, with 14 bases separating them. CDR1 and CDR2 from the germline V gene are KGHSH and LQKENI. This CDR3 has 16 residues. The CDR3 reads CASSPVRQEGNTEAFF. The CDR3 DNA reads TGTGCCAGCTCACCAGTCCGGCAGGAAGGGAACACTGAAGCTTTCTTT.

The chain joins TRBV5-1 to TRBJ1-6, with D possibly being TRBD1 (5 bases). From germline, CDR1 is SGHRS and CDR2 YFSETQ. The CDR3 covers 13 residues. Trimming shortened V by 7 bases and J by 11 bases, and 16 bases separated the two germline ends. CDR3 in amino acids: CASGPETGAPLHF. The CDR3 DNA reads as TGCGCCAGCGGACCTGAAACAGGAGCACCCCTCCACTTT.